A selection of T cell receptor beta chains follows, all from one sample in a study of cytomegalovirus exposure and HLA in healthy donors. Assay: immunoSEQ multiplex PCR; the TCRdb copy retains only in-frame clones and omits some. The sample holds about 180,000 clones, about 80% seen once. Material for sequencing was PBMCs. All receptors derive from a woman aged 35 to 49 in good health and CMV-seronegative. The CDR3 runs from the conserved cysteine through the conserved F or W. Each record gives: D gene, J gene, V gene, clone size, CDR3 length, CDR3 protein, CDR3 DNA. A D gene is named only where the DNA matches it firmly. The size of a clone is reported for some rows only, either as once, few or many, or as a class for expanded clones.

TRBD2	TRBJ2-7	TRBV28	.	12	CATGTIRYEQYF	TGTGCCACCGGGACTATCCGCTACGAGCAGTACTTC
.	TRBJ2-4	TRBV28	.	12	CASSPTSNIQYF	TGTGCCAGCAGCCCAACATCTAACATTCAGTACTTC
.	TRBJ1-2	TRBV28	.	14	CASSLSVSNYGYTF	TGTGCCAGCAGTTTATCCGTCTCTAACTATGGCTACACCTTC
.	TRBJ1-5	TRBV6-1	.	13	CASAENSNQPQHF	TGTGCCAGCGCGGAAAATAGCAATCAGCCCCAGCATTTT
TRBD1	TRBJ2-4	TRBV7-9	.	11	CASSPGTGEYF	TGTGCCAGCAGCCCCGGGACAGGGGAGTACTTC
TRBD1	TRBJ1-5	TRBV4-1	.	15	CASSQGQGADQPQHF	TGCGCCAGCAGCCAAGGGCAGGGGGCCGATCAGCCCCAGCATTTT
TRBD1	TRBJ2-5	TRBV7-9	.	15	CASSDGQGQWETQYF	TGTGCCAGCAGCGACGGACAGGGCCAGTGGGAGACCCAGTACTTC
TRBD1	TRBJ1-1	TRBV27	.	12	CASSFRQGRAFF	TGTGCCAGCAGTTTTCGACAGGGTCGAGCTTTCTTT
.	TRBJ1-5	TRBV2	.	13	CASMRNSNQPQHF	TGTGCCAGCATGCGGAATAGCAATCAGCCCCAGCATTTT
.	TRBJ1-2	TRBV5-1	once	12	CASSLSGTGYTF	TGCGCCAGCAGCCTTTCGGGTACCGGCTACACCTTC
.	TRBJ1-6	TRBV7-2	.	14	CASSLGRGNSPLHF	TGTGCCAGCAGCTTAGGGAGAGGGAATTCACCCCTCCACTTT
.	TRBJ1-4	TRBV10-3	.	15	CAISEQGSGNEKLFF	TGTGCCATCAGTGAGCAAGGGTCGGGGAATGAAAAACTGTTTTTT
.	TRBJ2-3	TRBV27	once	15	CASSLTWAIPDTQYF	TGTGCCAGCAGTTTAACGTGGGCCATCCCAGATACGCAGTATTTT
TRBD1	TRBJ1-5	TRBV19	.	16	CASKWGQGARNQPQHF	TGTGCCAGTAAGTGGGGACAGGGGGCTCGAAATCAGCCCCAGCATTTT
.	TRBJ2-1	TRBV6-5	.	11	CASSQGGEQFF	TGTGCCAGCAGTCAGGGGGGTGAGCAGTTCTTC
.	TRBJ2-2	TRBV11-2	.	15	CASSLAGISAGELFF	TGTGCCAGCAGCTTAGCCGGGATATCTGCCGGGGAGCTGTTTTTT
.	TRBJ1-3	TRBV19	.	14	CASSGTVSGNTIYF	TGTGCCAGTAGCGGGACTGTCTCTGGAAACACCATATATTTT
.	TRBJ1-4	TRBV6-5	.	15	CASSYLTGEKRKLFF	TGTGCCAGCAGTTACTTGACAGGAGAGAAGAGGAAACTGTTTTTT
.	TRBJ2-3	TRBV30	.	14	CAWSVPEVGDTQYF	TGTGCCTGGAGTGTACCGGAGGTGGGAGATACGCAGTATTTT
TRBD1	TRBJ2-7	TRBV13	.	15	CASSASLESGGEQYF	TGTGCCAGCAGCGCGTCGCTCGAGTCAGGGGGCGAGCAGTACTTC
.	TRBJ2-1	TRBV7-2	.	11	CATRLGVEQFF	TGTGCCACCCGCCTCGGGGTTGAGCAGTTCTTC
.	TRBJ1-2	TRBV10-3	.	16	CAISGVDIPMGYGYTF	TGTGCCATCAGTGGGGTGGACATCCCCATGGGCTATGGCTACACCTTC
.	TRBJ2-7	TRBV5-1	.	11	CASGQNYEQYF	TGCGCCAGCGGACAAAACTACGAGCAGTACTTC
TRBD2	TRBJ2-1	TRBV11-3	.	15	CASSLTREAFNEQFF	TGTGCCAGCAGCTTGACGCGGGAGGCTTTTAATGAGCAGTTCTTC
.	TRBJ1-4	TRBV28	.	15	CASSQSVGQIEKLFF	TGTGCCAGCAGTCAAAGCGTTGGTCAAATTGAAAAACTGTTTTTT
.	TRBJ1-1	TRBV6-1	.	13	CASSDNLNTEAFF	TGTGCCAGCAGTGACAATTTGAACACTGAAGCTTTCTTT
.	TRBJ2-7	TRBV11-2	.	12	CASSFGGGEQYF	TGTGCCAGCAGCTTTGGGGGCGGCGAGCAGTACTTC
TRBD2	TRBJ2-1	TRBV5-6	.	13	CASSGLEYNEQFF	TGTGCCAGCAGTGGACTAGAATACAATGAGCAGTTCTTC
.	TRBJ1-2	TRBV9	few	17	CASSVDPDRQANYGYTF	TGTGCCAGCAGCGTAGACCCCGACAGGCAAGCTAACTATGGCTACACCTTC